These 19 T cell receptor beta chains share one sample of origin, sequenced in a study of early T cells in non-severe SARS-CoV-2 infection. TCRdb re-called the 5' RACE reads with MiXCR, one entry per CDR3 protein. The data contain tens of thousands of distinct CDR3 sequences, under 15% of them singletons. Sequenced: whole blood. The receptors originated from an adult who was a healthcare worker with PCR-confirmed SARS-CoV-2 infection or an uninfected control (not recorded which).

This clonotype has at least ten counts. The chain couples TRBV3-1 to TRBJ1-6; the D gene is possibly TRBD1 (5 bases). This CDR3 spans 15 amino acids. The V end was cut by 1 base, the J end by 3 bases, with 7 bases between. Per germline, CDR1 LGHDT and CDR2 YNNKEL (reference sequence). DNA of the CDR3: TGTGCCAGCAGCCAAGCAGGGCTCTATAATTCACCCCTCCACTTT. Protein product: CASSQAGLYNSPLHF.

This chain uses TRBV6-2 or TRBV6-3 with TRBJ1-5, with D unresolved. The germline gives CDR1 MNHEY, CDR2 SVGEGT. The V end was cut by 4 bases, the J end by 5 bases, with 9 bases between. This CDR3 is built from 13 residues. CDR3 residues: CASSWLGDQPQHF. The CDR3 bases are TGTGCCAGCAGTTGGCTCGGGGATCAGCCCCAGCATTTT.

The CDR3 nucleotides are TGTGCCAGCAGTCCGACAGGGTTAACTGAAGCTTTCTTT. Protein product: CASSPTGLTEAFF. The chain employs TRBV12-3 or TRBV12-4 and TRBJ1-1; the match to TRBD1 covers 7 bases. The trim removed 5 bases at V and 5 bases at J, leaving 5 bases unmatched. The CDR3 length is 13 residues.

The chain links TRBV11-2 to TRBJ2-1; TRBD1 is a possible D gene (5 bases). Trimming pared 2 bases from V and 4 bases from J, leaving 9 bases between. CDR1 is SGHAT, CDR2 FQNNGV, per germline. CDR3 length: 14 amino acids. The CDR3 is CASSLQAGYNEQFF. CDR3 nucleotides: TGTGCCAGCAGCTTACAGGCAGGGTACAATGAGCAGTTCTTC.

This clonotype occurred a few times. The genes are TRBV6-4 and TRBJ1-1; the D gene is possibly TRBD1 (6 bases). The CDR3 runs 14 residues. V was pared by 4 bases and J by 7 bases, with 16 bases between. CDR1 is MRHNA and CDR2 is SNTAGT in the germline V gene. The CDR3: CASSALPGAHEAFF. The DNA of the CDR3 is TGTGCCAGCAGTGCCCTCCCAGGGGCACATGAAGCTTTCTTT.

Only a few counts were recorded for this clonotype. The V and J genes are TRBV9 and TRBJ2-2; 10 nucleotides align to TRBD1. The V segment lost 3 bases and the J segment 3 bases; nucleotides outside the gene matches: 11. Germline loops: CDR1 SGDLS, CDR2 YYNGEE. The CDR3 is 18 residues long. CDR3 bases: TGTGCCAGCAGCGGAAAACCGGGACAGGGGTATCACACCGGGGAGCTGTTTTTT. Protein sequence: CASSGKPGQGYHTGELFF.

The rearrangement links TRBV7-2 to TRBJ2-7; D call uncertain. The V end lost 5 bases, the J end lost 2 bases, and 10 bases lay between the germline ends. Germline V gene data show CDR1 as SGHTA and CDR2 as FQGNSA. The CDR3 spans 13 residues. The CDR3 is CASSLSGPYEQYF. CDR3 nucleotide sequence: TGTGCCAGCAGCCTGTCAGGCCCCTACGAGCAGTACTTC.

This clonotype was detected a few times. The V and J genes are TRBV6-1 and TRBJ1-1; D remains ambiguous. V dropped 3 bases and J dropped 0 bases, with 11 bases sitting between them. The CDR3 runs 15 residues. The germline CDR1 and CDR2 sequences are MNHNS and SASEGT. The CDR3 coding sequence is TGTGCCAGCAGTGACCCTGGACGGATGAACACTGAAGCTTTCTTT. This gives the protein CASSDPGRMNTEAFF.

In this sample, this clonotype turned up a few times. In nucleotides, the CDR3 is TGTGCCAGTAGTTTGGACAGGTATGGTCAGCCCCAGCATTTT. It translates to CASSLDRYGQPQHF. V is TRBV19 and J is TRBJ1-5; 7 bases fit TRBD1. Germline V gives CDR1 LNHDA, CDR2 SQIVND (reference sequence). The CDR3 runs to 14 residues. V lost 5 bases and J lost 6; bases outside the gene matches: 7.

The sample holds many counts of this clonotype. The CDR3 DNA reads as TGTGCCAGCAATCCGGCGGGGGGTTACACAGATACGCAGTATTTT. Translation: CASNPAGGYTDTQYF. The chain joins TRBV6-5 to TRBJ2-3; 8 positions match TRBD2. Germline V gene lookup returns CDR1 MNHEY and CDR2 SVGAGI. The CDR3 is 15 residues long. The trim removed 7 bases at V and 2 bases at J, leaving 8 bases unmatched.

This clonotype came up a few times. This chain joins TRBV11-1 and TRBJ2-5, with 10 bases matching TRBD1. V lost 2 bases and J lost 4; bases outside the gene matches: 4. Germline V gives CDR1 SGHAT, CDR2 FQDESV (reference sequence). This CDR3 has 15 residues. CDR3 DNA: TGTGCCAGCAGCTTAAGGACAGGGGGGCGAGAGACCCAGTACTTC. It is translated as CASSLRTGGRETQYF.

In the case of this clonotype: One end of the junction fails to match germline, which may point to a read error. This chain joins TRBV11-2 and TRBJ1-6; D is perhaps TRBD1 (5 bases). The CDR3 is 15 amino acids. Per germline, CDR1 SGHAT and CDR2 FQNNGV. CDR3 coding DNA: TGTGCCAGCAGCTTAGCCGGACAAAATAATTCACCCCTCGACTTT. Translated: CASSLAGQNNSPLDF.

This clonotype was seen only a few times. The chain employs TRBV9 and TRBJ2-2; D is unclear. The CDR3 contains 12 residues. With 7 bases removed from V and 6 bases from J, the gap between germline ends came to 10 bases. CDR1 is SGDLS and CDR2 is YYNGEE in the germline V gene. The chain's CDR3 is CASSTGAGELFF. CDR3 sequence (DNA): TGTGCCAGCTCGACGGGTGCCGGGGAGCTGTTTTTT.

This clonotype was seen only a few times. This sequence joins TRBV5-1 and TRBJ1-2, with D maybe TRBD1 (6 bases). This CDR3 spans 15 amino acids. The germline V gene has CDR1 SGHRS and CDR2 YFSETQ. Trimming took off 5 bases at V and 4 bases at J, with 18 bases between the two ends. CDR3 nucleotides: TGCGCCAGCAGTTTCACGGCGGGGGGCGTCTATGGCTACACCTTC. This gives the protein CASSFTAGGVYGYTF.

This clonotype has more than one count but fewer than ten. This chain joins TRBV3-1 and TRBJ1-1; no definite D call. The ends were cut back, 0 bases at V and 4 bases at J, with 12 bases in the middle. Germline CDR1 LGHDT, CDR2 YNNKEL (reference sequence). This CDR3 comprises 15 residues. The CDR3 loop is CASSQERLRATEAFF. CDR3 nucleotide sequence: TGTGCCAGCAGCCAAGAGCGGCTGCGAGCCACTGAAGCTTTCTTT.

This clonotype turned up a few times. This chain connects TRBV5-6 to TRBJ2-5; a weak D match, TRBD1 (5 bases). V was cut by 3 bases and J by 4 bases, with 16 bases left in between. This CDR3 is 15 amino acids long. Looked up from germline, CDR1 is SGHDT and CDR2 is YYEEEE. The CDR3 DNA reads as TGTGCCAGCAGCTCCCGGACACCTAGGCTAGAGACCCAGTACTTC. Translated, it gives CASSSRTPRLETQYF.

This clonotype was counted ten times or more. The J gene is TRBJ1-5, the V gene TRBV12-3 or TRBV12-4; D gene unclear. Trimming stripped 8 bases from V and 5 bases from J, with 13 bases between. CDR3 size: 13 residues. This CDR3 is CASGYGGDQPQHF. DNA of the CDR3: TGTGCCAGCGGCTACGGCGGGGATCAGCCCCAGCATTTT.

This chain uses TRBV12-3 or TRBV12-4 with TRBJ2-2; D is possibly TRBD1 (6 bases). The length of the CDR3 is 11 residues. Trimming removed 10 bases from V and 6 bases from J, with 9 bases in between. DNA of the CDR3: TGTGCCACTGGGACACCCGGGGAGCTGTTTTTT. This translates into CATGTPGELFF.

This chain uses TRBV6-5 with TRBJ2-5; D gene uncertain. V dropped 0 bases and J dropped 4 bases, with 15 bases sitting between them. Germline CDR1 reads MNHEY; CDR2 reads SVGAGI. This CDR3 has 16 residues. The CDR3 DNA reads TGTGCCAGCAGTTACTCGTGGGCCCCCATAGCAGAGACCCAGTACTTC. This sequence encodes CASSYSWAPIAETQYF.